This T cell receptor (beta chain) was sequenced during a study of cytomegalovirus exposure and HLA in healthy donors. It was with 60 Vbeta and 13 Jbeta primers that the PCR ran. Some clones are missing from TCRdb's copy, which holds only in-frame ones; the method was immunoSEQ multiplex PCR. The sample holds 150,000 to 200,000 clones, around 83% seen once. The CDR3 has 12 residues. V was trimmed by 5 bases and J by 4 bases, leaving 9 bases between them. Germline CDR1 is LNHNV and CDR2 is YYDKDF (reference sequence). The source is a male donor in good health and CMV-seropositive. The gene calls are TRBV15 and TRBJ2-7; D gene uncertain. The specimen sequenced was PBMCs. CDR3 DNA: TGTGCCACCAGCGGGCAAAATTACGAGCAGTACTTC. Translated: CATSGQNYEQYF. The complete variable domain, with remaining parts taken from reference TRBV15 and TRBJ2-7, reads DAMVIQNPRYQVTQFGKPVTLSCSQTLNHNVMYWYQQKSSQAPKLLFHYYDKDFNNEADTPDNFQSRRPNTSFCFLDIRSPGLGDTAMYLCATSGQNYEQYFGPGTRLTVT.